A selection of T cell receptor beta chains follows, all from one sample in a study of vaccination effects on CD4 cells after COVID-19. Repertoires were generated with immunoSEQ multiplex PCR, while TCRdb's copy carries only in-frame clones and drops some. The sample has 30,000 or so clones; roughly 70% are singletons. Antigen specificity for these receptors is unknown. Material: CD4+ T cells from PBMCs cultured without peptide, obtained before COVID-19 vaccination. The receptor source for this set is a human donor who received a COVID-19 vaccine. CDR3s include the opening cysteine and the closing phenylalanine or tryptophan. D genes are given only for firm matches. Only part of the rows carry a size: once, few, many, or a class if the clone is expanded.

D,V,size,J,CDR3,DNA
TRBD2,TRBV7-9,NA,TRBJ2-1,CASNPIRDYLNEQFF,TGTGCCAGCAACCCGATCCGGGACTATCTCAATGAGCAGTTCTTC
NA,TRBV10-3,NA,TRBJ2-7,CAISESWGPSAYEQYF,TGTGCCATCAGTGAGTCGTGGGGTCCTTCTGCCTACGAGCAGTACTTC
TRBD1,TRBV3-1/TRBV3-2,few,TRBJ2-7,CASSWDRGYEQYF,TGTGCCAGCAGCTGGGACAGGGGCTACGAGCAGTACTTC
NA,TRBV19,few,TRBJ1-5,CASKAAGIGQPQHF,TGTGCCAGTAAAGCGGCAGGGATCGGGCAGCCCCAGCATTTT
NA,TRBV5-4,NA,TRBJ1-1,CASSLPGGPRAFF,TGTGCCAGCAGCCTGCCCGGGGGGCCCCGGGCTTTCTTT
TRBD1,TRBV6-5,NA,TRBJ2-7,CASSYPTGQGSYEQYF,TGTGCCAGCAGTTACCCTACGGGACAGGGTTCCTACGAGCAGTACTTC
TRBD1,TRBV6-5,NA,TRBJ1-3,CASEDRDSGNTIYF,TGTGCCAGCGAGGACAGGGACTCTGGAAACACCATATATTTT
NA,TRBV7-9,few,TRBJ1-1,CASSLDQGRAFF,TGTGCCAGCAGCCTCGACCAGGGGCGAGCTTTCTTT
NA,TRBV2,NA,TRBJ1-3,CASRAREGVGWRVSGNTIYF,TGTGCCAGCAGGGCCAGGGAGGGGGTCGGTTGGCGTGTCTCTGGAAACACCATATATTTT
TRBD1,TRBV5-1,NA,TRBJ2-3,CASLRDSSADTQYF,TGCGCCAGTCTCCGGGACAGCTCGGCAGATACGCAGTATTTT
NA,TRBV7-2,NA,TRBJ2-7,CASSLAGRYEQYF,TGTGCCAGCAGCTTAGCAGGGCGCTACGAGCAGTACTTC
NA,TRBV16,NA,TRBJ1-4,CASSPSSANEKLFF,TGTGCCAGCAGCCCCAGCTCGGCTAATGAAAAACTGTTTTTT
NA,TRBV5-4,NA,TRBJ2-2,CASSLGGGSSTGELFF,TGTGCCAGCAGCTTGGGCGGGGGCTCGAGCACCGGGGAGCTGTTTTTT
NA,TRBV4-1,NA,TRBJ2-3,CASSQPGGDTQYF,TGCGCCAGCAGCCAACCTGGGGGAGATACGCAGTATTTT
NA,TRBV11-2,NA,TRBJ2-1,CASSFRASGTVYNEQFF,TGTGCCAGCAGCTTTAGGGCCTCCGGGACTGTCTACAATGAGCAGTTCTTC
TRBD2,TRBV4-1,NA,TRBJ2-1,CASSQGLGGRPYNEQFF,TGCGCCAGCAGCCAGGGATTGGGCGGGAGGCCCTACAATGAGCAGTTCTTC
NA,TRBV4-1,medium-sized,TRBJ1-1,CASQSQGSRRTEAFF,TGCGCCAGCCAGTCGCAGGGGTCCAGGCGCACTGAAGCTTTCTTT
NA,TRBV3-1/TRBV3-2,NA,TRBJ2-7,CASSQTTGWNEQYF,TGTGCCAGCAGCCAAACCACTGGTTGGAACGAGCAGTACTTC
NA,TRBV27,NA,TRBJ2-7,CASSSPSLGQAYEQYF,TGTGCCAGCAGTTCCCCATCCCTCGGACAAGCCTACGAGCAGTACTTC
NA,TRBV5-1,NA,TRBJ2-3,CASSLRLRAGLNSSTDTQYF,TGCGCCAGCAGCTTGCGGCTCCGTGCGGGGCTAAACTCTAGCACAGATACGCAGTATTTT
NA,TRBV23-1,NA,TRBJ1-2,CASSQGGVLAYGYTF,TGCGCCAGCAGTCAAGGGGGGGTTTTGGCTTATGGCTACACCTTC
NA,TRBV7-2,NA,TRBJ2-1,CASSLRRYNEQFF,TGTGCCAGCAGCTTACGGAGATACAATGAGCAGTTCTTC
NA,TRBV27,NA,TRBJ2-4,CASKGNLAKNIQYF,TGTGCCAGCAAGGGGAATCTAGCCAAAAACATTCAGTACTTC
NA,TRBV13,NA,TRBJ2-1,CASSSGRGRASYNEQFF,TGTGCCAGCAGCTCAGGGAGGGGGAGAGCATCCTACAATGAGCAGTTCTTC
NA,TRBV7-7,NA,TRBJ2-1,CASSIDSYNEQFF,TGTGCCAGCAGCATTGACTCGTACAATGAGCAGTTCTTC
NA,TRBV9,NA,TRBJ2-5,CASSGSWENQETQYF,TGTGCCAGCAGCGGATCTTGGGAAAACCAAGAGACCCAGTACTTC
NA,TRBV6-6,NA,TRBJ2-7,CASSFSGNPYEQYF,TGTGCCAGCAGTTTTTCGGGGAATCCCTACGAGCAGTACTTC
TRBD2,TRBV3-1/TRBV3-2,NA,TRBJ2-1,CASSRGLVSYNEQFF,TGTGCCAGCAGCCGGGGACTAGTATCGTACAATGAGCAGTTCTTC
NA,TRBV10-3,NA,TRBJ1-5,CAIGGAWDQPQHF,TGTGCCATCGGTGGGGCTTGGGATCAGCCCCAGCATTTT
TRBD1,TRBV6-6,NA,TRBJ2-1,CASSYPGQGINEQFF,TGTGCCAGCAGTTATCCCGGACAGGGGATCAATGAGCAGTTCTTC
TRBD1,TRBV29-1,NA,TRBJ2-5,CSVSGQGRETQYF,TGCAGCGTCTCGGGACAGGGGAGAGAGACCCAGTACTTC
NA,TRBV12-3/TRBV12-4,NA,TRBJ2-7,CASSTDKSYEQYF,TGTGCCAGCAGTACTGACAAGTCCTACGAGCAGTACTTC
NA,TRBV6-5,few,TRBJ2-3,CASRTADRYGDTQYF,TGTGCCAGCAGAACAGCGGATAGATACGGCGATACGCAGTATTTT
TRBD1,TRBV4-1,NA,TRBJ1-2,CASSQDRGPSMLSGYTF,TGCGCCAGCAGCCAAGATAGGGGGCCTTCAATGTTGTCGGGCTACACCTTC
NA,TRBV6-5,NA,TRBJ1-5,CASSYWEQGNQPQHF,TGTGCCAGCAGTTACTGGGAACAGGGCAATCAGCCCCAGCATTTT
NA,TRBV19,NA,TRBJ1-5,CASSPGRPGSNQPQHF,TGTGCCAGTAGTCCCGGGCGACCAGGGAGCAATCAGCCCCAGCATTTT
NA,TRBV6-2/TRBV6-3,NA,TRBJ2-6,CASSQVSQGSGANVLTF,TGTGCCAGCAGCCAGGTCTCACAGGGCTCTGGGGCCAACGTCCTGACTTTC
TRBD1,TRBV4-2,NA,TRBJ2-3,CASSQPKGASQADTQYF,TGTGCCAGCAGCCAGCCGAAGGGGGCTAGCCAAGCAGATACGCAGTATTTT
NA,TRBV29-1,NA,TRBJ2-3,CSVSGSSSTDTQYF,TGCAGCGTTTCGGGGAGTTCTAGCACAGATACGCAGTATTTT
NA,TRBV5-5,NA,TRBJ1-1,CASSFDDISSNTEAFF,TGTGCCAGCAGCTTTGACGACATTTCGTCGAACACTGAAGCTTTCTTT
NA,TRBV7-6,NA,TRBJ2-7,CASSLGLNSYEQYF,TGTGCCAGCAGCCTTGGACTTAACTCCTACGAGCAGTACTTC
NA,TRBV5-1,few,TRBJ2-2,CASSLGANTGELFF,TGCGCCAGCAGCTTGGGGGCGAACACCGGGGAGCTGTTTTTT
NA,TRBV24-1,NA,TRBJ2-3,CATSPQGTDTQYF,TGTGCCACCAGCCCACAGGGAACAGATACGCAGTATTTT
TRBD2,TRBV5-4,NA,TRBJ2-7,CASSLGRGGSSYEQYF,TGTGCCAGCAGCTTAGGGCGGGGGGGGAGCTCCTACGAGCAGTACTTC
NA,TRBV5-1,NA,TRBJ2-3,CASSDGSLAADTQYF,TGCGCCAGCAGCGACGGGTCCCTCGCGGCAGATACGCAGTATTTT
NA,TRBV19,NA,TRBJ1-1,CASSSQVDTEAFF,TGTGCCAGTAGCTCTCAGGTTGACACTGAAGCTTTCTTT
TRBD1,TRBV10-1,NA,TRBJ2-3,CASGDPRGTASTDTQYF,TGCGCCAGCGGAGACCCCCGAGGGACAGCCAGCACAGATACGCAGTATTTT
NA,TRBV3-1/TRBV3-2,NA,TRBJ2-3,CASSQVYHPREAQYF,TGTGCCAGCAGCCAAGTATACCACCCTCGCGAGGCGCAGTATTTT
NA,TRBV5-1,NA,TRBJ2-1,CASSLSGETYNEQFF,TGCGCCAGCAGCTTATCAGGGGAGACCTACAATGAGCAGTTCTTC
NA,TRBV11-2,NA,TRBJ2-3,CASSLVSSVSTDTQYF,TGTGCCAGCAGCTTAGTGTCTAGCGTAAGCACAGATACGCAGTATTTT
TRBD2,TRBV5-1,NA,TRBJ2-1,CASSTTGTSGYNEQFF,TGCGCCAGCAGCACTACCGGGACTAGCGGGTACAATGAGCAGTTCTTC